This record covers a single T cell receptor (beta chain). This CDR3 is built from 16 residues. The germline gives CDR1 KGHSH, CDR2 LQKENI. V lost 3 bases and J lost 7, with 16 bases in between. Repertoires were generated with immunoSEQ multiplex PCR, while TCRdb's copy carries only in-frame clones and drops some. The sample yields some 300,000 clones, just under 85% seen once. The sample's treatment: around 19 received Ad26.COV2.S at low or high dose, single or two shots; about 5 received placebo; per-sample allocation not given. Following the first vaccine or placebo injection, samples were taken on day 63. Vaccination used an Ad26 vector expressing Wuhan-strain SARS-CoV-2 spike. The entry originates in a study of Ad26.COV2.S vaccination and SARS-CoV-2 variants.

The chain joins TRBV18 to TRBJ1-6; D ambiguous. The specimen comprised peripheral blood, sampled in a trial of Ad26.COV2.S vaccine versus placebo. The origin of this receptor is a person between 18 and 60 years old who received the Ad26.COV2.S COVID-19 vaccine or a placebo. In nucleotides, the CDR3 is TGTGCCAGCTCACCGGAAAGCCTTCAATTGAATTCACCCCTCCACTTT. Translated, it gives CASSPESLQLNSPLHF.